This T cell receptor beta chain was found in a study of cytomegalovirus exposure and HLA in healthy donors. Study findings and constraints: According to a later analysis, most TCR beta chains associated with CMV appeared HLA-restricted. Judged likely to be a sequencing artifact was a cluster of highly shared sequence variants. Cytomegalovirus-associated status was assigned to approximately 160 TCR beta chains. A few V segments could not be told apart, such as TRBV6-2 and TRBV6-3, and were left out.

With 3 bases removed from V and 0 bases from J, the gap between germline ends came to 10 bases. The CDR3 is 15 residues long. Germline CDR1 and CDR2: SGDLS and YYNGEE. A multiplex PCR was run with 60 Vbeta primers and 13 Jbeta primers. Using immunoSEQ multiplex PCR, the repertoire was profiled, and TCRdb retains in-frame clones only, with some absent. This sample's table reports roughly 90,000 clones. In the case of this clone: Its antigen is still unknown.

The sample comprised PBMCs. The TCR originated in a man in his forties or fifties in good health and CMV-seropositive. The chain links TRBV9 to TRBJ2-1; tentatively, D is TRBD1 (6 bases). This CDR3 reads CASSATGASYNEQFF. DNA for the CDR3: TGTGCCAGCAGCGCGACAGGTGCCTCCTACAATGAGCAGTTCTTC.